This paragraph reports one TCR beta chain. Original handling: Researchers report that nucleated cell counts were estimated from reference gene primer amplification. The method was immunoSEQ multiplex PCR; TCRdb's version includes in-frame clones alone and lacks a portion of them. V and J calls and clone size are given by that table; D and trimming were obtained from the DNA. In the table there are roughly 230,000 clones, roughly 80% of which are singletons. These data belong to a study of blood T cell repertoires in COVID-19. Study summary: T cells, B-cell-depleted T cells, or PBMCs provided the cDNA or gDNA that served as material.

Trimming cost V 4 bases and J 5 bases, with 11 bases left between them. The CDR3 sequence is 13 residues long. Germline V gene data show CDR1 as LGHDT and CDR2 as YNNKEL (reference sequence). The receptor was isolated from a woman aged 45-60 years with acute or convalescent COVID-19. This chain links TRBV3-1 (or the pseudogene TRBV3-2) with TRBJ2-5; D is ambiguous. Source material: peripheral blood. The CDR3 loop is CASSPARVETQYF. The CDR3, as DNA: TGTGCCAGCAGCCCTGCCCGGGTGGAGACCCAGTACTTC.